This TCR beta chain was sequenced for a study of cytomegalovirus exposure and HLA in healthy donors. With 60 Vbeta and 13 Jbeta primers, the PCR was carried out. The data were produced by immunoSEQ multiplex PCR, yet TCRdb's version contains in-frame clones alone and is incomplete. This table holds approximately 190,000 clones, more than 80% found once. This clone has just a few counts. Sequences were obtained from PBMCs. The receptor comes from a woman in her 50s in good health and CMV-seropositive.

The CDR3 here is CASREPGTGANEQFF. DNA for the CDR3: TGTGCCAGCAGAGAACCCGGGACAGGGGCCAATGAGCAGTTCTTC. The V and J genes are TRBV6-5 and TRBJ2-1; the match to TRBD1 covers 10 bases. Germline V lookup: CDR1 MNHEY, CDR2 SVGAGI. The CDR3 is 15 amino acids. V gave up 6 bases and J gave up 6 bases; unmatched junction bases: 8.